The 2 T cell receptor beta chains given below trace back to one sample, sequenced in a study of graft-versus-host responses after intestinal transplantation. Sequencing was performed with immunoSEQ multiplex PCR; in TCRdb, only in-frame clones are kept and a portion is missing. The table lists 25,000 to 35,000 clones, about 85% of them singletons. The material was PBMCs, obtained nearly 470 days after intestinal transplantation. The receptors shown here come from a human patient who received an intestinal transplant, so some T cells may come from the graft donor.

This sequence joins TRBV6-8 and TRBJ1-4, with D perhaps TRBD1 (5 bases). The length of the CDR3 is 11 residues. The V end lost 3 bases, the J end lost 14 bases, and 10 bases lay between the germline ends. Germline CDR1 reads MNHGY; CDR2 reads SAAAGT. The CDR3 loop is CASSYGGDLFF. Here the CDR3 DNA reads TGTGCCAGCAGTTATGGGGGAGATCTGTTTTTT.

V gene TRBV19 combines with J gene TRBJ1-1; TRBD1 matches at 9 bases. The V and J ends lost 5 bases and 0 bases, in that order; junction bases with no gene match: 7. The CDR3 extends over 16 amino acids. In germline, CDR1 is LNHDA, CDR2 SQIVND (reference sequence). CDR3 coding DNA: TGTGCCAGTAGTGACCGGGACAGGGTAATGAACACTGAAGCTTTCTTT. The encoded protein is CASSDRDRVMNTEAFF.